The clone carrying this T cell receptor beta chain has a count of ten or more. These data come from a study of T-cell reconstitution after alpha-beta-depleted transplantation in children. Trimming cost V 7 bases and J 2 bases; bases outside gene matches: 10. Germline V gives CDR1 DFQATT, CDR2 SNEGSKA (reference sequence). This CDR3 has 16 amino acids. Preparation of the TCRbeta library involved a method that used unique molecular identifiers. TCRdb independently ran MiXCR on the PCR reads; one entry per CDR3 protein. Of about 230,000 distinct CDR3 sequences in the sample, 9.5% to 15% were seen once. The V gene is TRBV20-1, the J gene TRBJ2-3; 12 bases match TRBD2. The receptor's source is a human donor who donated a stem cell graft to a child with acute lymphoblastic leukemia. The sample here was PBMCs from the stem cell graft donor, taken from the stem cell graft. CDR3 region: CSVKLAGGVFTDTQYF. For the CDR3, the DNA is TGCAGTGTAAAACTAGCGGGGGGCGTATTCACAGATACGCAGTATTTT.